A single sample is the source of the 31 T cell receptor beta chains below, sequenced in a study of CXCR3-negative and CXCR3-positive naive CD8 T cells. The TRB cDNA libraries were prepared by 5' RACE with UMI labels. TCRdb reprocessed the 5' RACE reads, with one entry per CDR3 protein and no DNA. The sample data list 120,000 to 150,000 distinct CDR3 sequences. These receptors are not linked to any known antigen. General study findings and limits: When CXCR3-positive naive cells were set against CXCR3-negative naive cells, the former had more hydrophobic TRB CDR3s.

Sequenced sample: naive CXCR3+ CD8+ T cells from blood. Subset: CD45RO-CCR7+CD27+CD95- naive CD8+ T cells expressing CXCR3 (TNR3+). These receptors originate from a human donor in good health. Some clones in this sample may be carry-over from other donors' samples.

The rearrangement links TRBV19 to TRBJ2-1; TCRdb outputs TRBD1, but without DNA this stays unchecked. This CDR3 is 14 amino acids long. Germline V CDR1 and CDR2: LNHDA, SQIVND (reference sequence). CDR3 sequence reads: CASSWDRGNNEQFF.

This sequence joins TRBV5-6 and TRBJ2-5; the D call from TCRdb, TRBD1, cannot be confirmed without DNA. The germline CDR1 and CDR2 sequences are SGHDT and YYEEEE. This CDR3 comprises 14 residues. The CDR3 sequence is CASSPRTGEETQYF. Together with reference TRBV5-6 and TRBJ2-5, the CDR3 gives the full variable domain: DAGVTQSPTHLIKTRGQQVTLRCSPKSGHDTVSWYQQALGQGPQFIFQYYEEEERQRGNFPDRFSGHQFPNYSSELNVNALLLGDSALYLCASSPRTGEETQYFGPGTRLLVL.

The gene calls are TRBV27 and TRBJ2-7; the D call from TCRdb, TRBD2, cannot be confirmed without DNA. Germline loops: CDR1 MNHEY, CDR2 SMNVEV (reference sequence). The CDR3 extends over 13 amino acids. CDR3 residues: CASSFGIAYEQYF.

The CDR3 loop reads CASSLQGEETQYF. The chain employs TRBV12-3 or TRBV12-4 and TRBJ2-5; the D call of TRBD1 rests on TCRdb alone, since no DNA is present to check it. The CDR3 contains 13 residues.

The genes are TRBV6-2 or TRBV6-3 and TRBJ2-4; there is no DNA to check the TCRdb D call of TRBD2. The CDR3 covers 18 residues. Germline V gene data show CDR1 as MNHEY and CDR2 as SVGEGT. The CDR3 protein is CASSTEPGTRPTKNIQYF.

CDR3 in amino acids: CASSVTSGGMNEQFF. The chain employs TRBV7-8 and TRBJ2-1; TCRdb's D gene call, TRBD2, goes unchecked for lack of DNA. The CDR3 is 15 amino acids. CDR1 is SGHVS and CDR2 is FQNEAQ in the germline V gene.

The chain joins TRBV7-9 to TRBJ2-2; the TCRdb call, TRBD2, lacks DNA for checking. The CDR3 is 15 amino acids. The germline CDR1 and CDR2 sequences are SEHNR and FQNEAQ (reference sequence). This chain's CDR3 is CASSFGLADTGELFF.

The chain is built from TRBV25-1 and TRBJ2-1. Germline CDR1 is MGHDK and CDR2 is SYGVNS. This CDR3 has 15 amino acids. This chain's CDR3 is CASSEYGSPYNEQFF.

The chain joins TRBV20-1 to TRBJ1-2. Per the germline V gene, CDR1 is DFQATT and CDR2 is SNEGSKA (reference sequence). The CDR3 has 15 amino acids. The CDR3 is CSAQIDTLTTYGYTF.

The chain recombines TRBV20-1 with TRBJ2-7; no DNA is available, so the TRBD2 call from TCRdb remains unchecked. Germline-derived CDR1 and CDR2 are DFQATT and SNEGSKA (reference sequence). The CDR3 is 12 amino acids. This CDR3 is CSARLADYEQYF.

The J gene is TRBJ2-1, the V gene TRBV11-3; TCRdb reports TRBD2, a call that lacks DNA to check it against. CDR3 size: 13 residues. Germline CDR1 and CDR2: SGHNT and YENEEA. CDR3 sequence reads: CASSRRGGHEQFF.

Here the CDR3 reads CAWSHGETYEQYF. The chain carries TRBV30 and TRBJ2-7; TCRdb's D call, TRBD2, is unchecked because there is no DNA. This CDR3 contains 13 residues. Per germline, CDR1 GTSNPN and CDR2 SVGIG (reference sequence).

The rearrangement links TRBV29-1 to TRBJ1-1. Germline V lookup: CDR1 SQVTM, CDR2 ANQGSEA. This CDR3 region has 11 residues. The chain's CDR3 is CSVVSDTEAFF.

The chain combines TRBV20-1 with TRBJ2-1. CDR3 length: 14 amino acids. The germline V gene has CDR1 DFQATT and CDR2 SNEGSKA (reference sequence). CDR3 region: CSALTSDSYNEQFF.

The chain employs TRBV29-1 and TRBJ1-2; with no DNA, the TCRdb D assignment of TRBD1 cannot be verified. Germline lookup yields CDR1 SQVTM and CDR2 ANQGSEA. CDR3 length: 13 residues. CDR3 in amino acids: CSVVSGVTYGYTF.

This sequence joins TRBV11-3 and TRBJ2-7; the D call from TCRdb, TRBD1, cannot be confirmed without DNA. CDR3 length equals 12 residues. In germline, CDR1 is SGHNT, CDR2 YENEEA. This CDR3 reads CASQGGDEKQYF.

This sequence joins TRBV7-9 and TRBJ1-1. The CDR3 runs to 15 residues. Germline lookup yields CDR1 SEHNR and CDR2 FQNEAQ (reference sequence). CDR3: CASSLGMGMNTEAFF.

V usage is TRBV9 and J usage is TRBJ2-3. This CDR3 is 11 amino acids long. The V gene's germline CDR1 is SGDLS and CDR2 YYNGEE. CDR3 loop: CASSVDDTQYF.

The chain is built from TRBV4-3 and TRBJ2-1; TCRdb selects TRBD1, and the lack of DNA leaves this call unchecked. The CDR3 is made up of 16 amino acids. The germline CDR1 and CDR2 sequences are LGHNA and YSLEER. Here the CDR3 reads CASSQAPSYSYNEQFF.

The chain uses TRBV10-3 and TRBJ2-7; lacking DNA, the TRBD1 call made by TCRdb goes unchecked. The V gene's germline CDR1 is ENHRY and CDR2 SYGVKD. The CDR3 contains 15 residues. The CDR3 loop is CAISRAGTGRDEQYF.

The CDR3 sequence: CASTNRGPYEQYF. The chain is built from TRBV12-3 or TRBV12-4 and TRBJ2-7; there is no DNA to check the TCRdb D call of TRBD1. This CDR3 has 13 residues.

The chain recombines TRBV19 with TRBJ2-5; with no DNA, the TCRdb D assignment of TRBD1 cannot be verified. Germline V CDR1 and CDR2: LNHDA, SQIVND (reference sequence). This CDR3 is 13 amino acids long. The CDR3 here is CASREQGEETQYF.

The CDR3 here is CASSYSNEQFF. This chain uses TRBV6-5 with TRBJ2-1. The CDR3 consists of 11 residues. Germline CDR1 is MNHEY and CDR2 is SVGAGI.

The rearrangement joins TRBV7-3 to TRBJ2-7; TCRdb calls TRBD1, which cannot be checked without DNA. Germline assignment: CDR1 SGHTA and CDR2 FQGTGA. The CDR3 spans 13 residues. CDR3 sequence reads: CASSFAQGYEQYF.

The CDR3 spells CASSWGRSGETQYF. The chain carries TRBV27 and TRBJ2-5; TCRdb indicates TRBD1, and absent DNA this call remains unverified. This CDR3 spans 14 amino acids. CDR1 is MNHEY, CDR2 SMNVEV, per germline (reference sequence).

This sequence joins TRBV7-6 and TRBJ2-1. The CDR3 loop spans 12 amino acids. CDR1 and CDR2 from the germline V gene are SGHVS and FNYEAQ. The CDR3 loop is CASSSNFNEQFF.

The CDR3 protein is CANSLGTPGQGRYEQYF. The J gene is TRBJ2-7, the V gene TRBV13; TCRdb names TRBD1, which stays unverified in the absence of DNA. The V gene's germline CDR1 is PRHDT and CDR2 FYEKMQ (reference sequence). The CDR3 has 17 amino acids. Full variable domain (missing parts from reference TRBV13 and TRBJ2-7): AAGVIQSPRHLIKEKRETATLKCYPIPRHDTVYWYQQGPGQDPQFLISFYEKMQSDKGSIPDRFSAQQFSDYHSELNMSSLELGDSALYFCANSLGTPGQGRYEQYFGPGTRLTVT.

This chain links TRBV20-1 with TRBJ2-5; with no DNA, the TCRdb D assignment of TRBD2 cannot be verified. CDR1 and CDR2 from the germline V gene are DFQATT and SNEGSKA (reference sequence). The CDR3 covers 16 residues. The CDR3: CSARDLAGGLGETQYF.

V usage is TRBV28 and J usage is TRBJ2-2; TCRdb indicates TRBD1, and absent DNA this call remains unverified. Germline V gene data show CDR1 as MDHEN and CDR2 as SYDVKM. The CDR3 sequence is 14 residues long. The CDR3 here is CASSRTGHTGELFF.

The chain joins TRBV5-1 to TRBJ2-7. The CDR3 covers 12 residues. Germline loops: CDR1 SGHRS, CDR2 YFSETQ. The CDR3 loop is CASRAGAYEQYF.

The V call is TRBV7-9, the J call TRBJ2-7. CDR1 and CDR2 (germline): SEHNR, FQNEAQ (reference sequence). The CDR3 has 12 residues. The CDR3 reads CASSLGSWEQYF.